This T cell receptor (beta chain) was documented in a study of cytomegalovirus exposure and HLA in healthy donors. The germline V gene encodes CDR1 SGHVS and CDR2 FNYEAQ. This CDR3 spans 16 amino acids. After removal of 5 bases from V and 3 bases from J, the junction contained 7 bases not matched to a gene. About this clone: Its antigen is unidentified.

This table comes from immunoSEQ multiplex PCR, and its TCRdb copy is limited to in-frame clones, with some not included. The sample holds 190,000 or so clones, about 80% seen once. Notes on the study in general: A few CMV-associated chains proved CMV antigen-specific in vitro. The tendency of first-cohort TCR clusters to co-occur in the 120 validation repertoires was identified by a subsequent analysis. Diagnosis of cytomegalovirus status made by the classifier reportedly showed high specificity and sensitivity.

The donors formed part of the roughly 110-subject validation cohort, distinct from the roughly 700-subject first cohort. This TCR was recovered from a woman aged 18-29 years in good health and CMV-seropositive. Sequencing was done on a sample of PBMCs. J is TRBJ2-3 and V is TRBV7-6; 11 bases line up with TRBD2. The CDR3 sequence is CASSLLSGGETDTQYF. The CDR3 nucleotides are TGTGCCAGCAGCCTCCTTAGCGGGGGGGAAACAGATACGCAGTATTTT.